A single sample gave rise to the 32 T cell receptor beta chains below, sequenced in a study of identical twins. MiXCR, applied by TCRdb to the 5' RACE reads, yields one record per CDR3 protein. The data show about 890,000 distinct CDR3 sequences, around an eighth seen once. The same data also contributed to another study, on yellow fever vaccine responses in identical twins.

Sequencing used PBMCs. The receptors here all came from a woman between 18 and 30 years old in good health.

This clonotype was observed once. This CDR3 reads CSAKPGLDSDEQFF. For the CDR3, the DNA is TGCAGTGCAAAACCGGGACTAGATTCGGATGAGCAGTTCTTC. J is TRBJ2-1 and V is TRBV20-1; 8 nucleotides match TRBD2. Germline V CDR1 and CDR2: DFQATT, SNEGSKA (reference sequence). CDR3 length equals 14 residues. With 6 bases clipped from V and 8 bases from J, the junction kept 12 bases outside the gene matches.

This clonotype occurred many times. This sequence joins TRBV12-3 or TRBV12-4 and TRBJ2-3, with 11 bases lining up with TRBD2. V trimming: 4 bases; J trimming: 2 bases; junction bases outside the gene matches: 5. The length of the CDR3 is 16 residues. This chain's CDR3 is CASSSGTSGPTDTQYF. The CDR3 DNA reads TGTGCCAGCAGTTCTGGGACTAGCGGACCCACAGATACGCAGTATTTT.

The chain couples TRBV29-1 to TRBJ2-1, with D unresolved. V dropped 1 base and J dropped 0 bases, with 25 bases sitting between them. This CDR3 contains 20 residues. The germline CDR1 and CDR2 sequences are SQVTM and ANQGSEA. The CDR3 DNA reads TGCAGCGTTGAAGGGATCCCCTTCCATCCCACCTCTCTCTCCTACAATGAGCAGTTCTTC. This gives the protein CSVEGIPFHPTSLSYNEQFF.

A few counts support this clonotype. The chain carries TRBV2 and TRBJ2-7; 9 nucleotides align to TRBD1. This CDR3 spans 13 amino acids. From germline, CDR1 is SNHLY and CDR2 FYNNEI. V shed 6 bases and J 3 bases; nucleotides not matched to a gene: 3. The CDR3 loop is CASREGQGYEQYV. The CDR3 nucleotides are TGTGCCAGCAGGGAGGGACAGGGCTACGAGCAGTACGTC.

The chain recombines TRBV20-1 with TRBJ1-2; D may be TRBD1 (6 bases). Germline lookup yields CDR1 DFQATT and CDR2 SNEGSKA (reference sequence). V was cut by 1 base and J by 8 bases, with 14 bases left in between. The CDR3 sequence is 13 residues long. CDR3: CSARVKQGHGYTF. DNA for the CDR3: TGCAGTGCTAGAGTAAAACAGGGCCACGGCTACACCTTC.

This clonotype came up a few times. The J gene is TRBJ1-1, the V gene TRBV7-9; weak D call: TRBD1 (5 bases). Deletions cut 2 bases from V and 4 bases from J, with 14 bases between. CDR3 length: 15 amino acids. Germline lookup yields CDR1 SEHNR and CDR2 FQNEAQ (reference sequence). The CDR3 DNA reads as TGTGCCAGCAGCTTACTTGGCAGGGAGGGCACTGAAGCTTTCTTT. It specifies CASSLLGREGTEAFF.

The CDR3 loop reads CASSVGTGGKGTLHF. Written as DNA, the CDR3 is TGTGCCAGCAGCGTCGGGACAGGGGGTAAGGGGACCCTCCACTTT. The chain joins TRBV9 to TRBJ1-6; TRBD1 matches at 11 bases. The V gene end was trimmed by 2 bases and the J gene end by 14 bases; junction bases not matched to a gene: 9. Germline CDR1 SGDLS, CDR2 YYNGEE. The CDR3 runs 15 residues.

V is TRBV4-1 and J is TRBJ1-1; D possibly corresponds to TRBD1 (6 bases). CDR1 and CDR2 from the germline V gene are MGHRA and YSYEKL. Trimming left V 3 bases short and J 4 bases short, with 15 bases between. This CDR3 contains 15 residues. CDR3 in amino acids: CASSHGTPQGTEAFF. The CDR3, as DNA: TGCGCCAGCAGCCACGGGACACCGCAGGGCACTGAAGCTTTCTTT.

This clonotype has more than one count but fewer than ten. The CDR3 loop is CASSDGYSNQPQHF. The CDR3 DNA is TGTGCCAGCAGTGACGGCTATAGCAATCAGCCCCAGCATTTT. This sequence joins TRBV28 and TRBJ1-5; no firm D call. Germline assignment: CDR1 MDHEN and CDR2 SYDVKM. This CDR3 contains 14 residues. Between the trimmed V and J ends, which lost 5 bases and 0 bases, there was a span of 8 bases.

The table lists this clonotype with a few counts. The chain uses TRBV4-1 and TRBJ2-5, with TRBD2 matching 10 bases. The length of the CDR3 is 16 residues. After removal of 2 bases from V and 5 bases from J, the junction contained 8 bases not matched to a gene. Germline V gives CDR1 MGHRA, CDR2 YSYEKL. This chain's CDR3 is CASSQRASGSGETQYF. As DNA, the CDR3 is TGCGCCAGCAGCCAAAGAGCTAGCGGGAGTGGGGAGACCCAGTACTTC.

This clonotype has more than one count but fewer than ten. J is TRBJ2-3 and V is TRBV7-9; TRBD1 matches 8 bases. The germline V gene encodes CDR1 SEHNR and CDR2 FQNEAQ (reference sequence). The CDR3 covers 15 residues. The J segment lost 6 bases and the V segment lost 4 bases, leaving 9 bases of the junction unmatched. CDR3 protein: CASSSTGGGRDTQYF. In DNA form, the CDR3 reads TGTGCCAGCAGCTCCACAGGGGGAGGACGTGATACGCAGTATTTT.

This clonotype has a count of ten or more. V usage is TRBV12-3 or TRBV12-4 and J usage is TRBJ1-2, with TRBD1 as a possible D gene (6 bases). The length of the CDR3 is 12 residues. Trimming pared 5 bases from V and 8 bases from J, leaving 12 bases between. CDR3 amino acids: CASSLDRQGYTF. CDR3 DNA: TGTGCCAGCAGTCTAGACAGGCAGGGCTACACCTTC.

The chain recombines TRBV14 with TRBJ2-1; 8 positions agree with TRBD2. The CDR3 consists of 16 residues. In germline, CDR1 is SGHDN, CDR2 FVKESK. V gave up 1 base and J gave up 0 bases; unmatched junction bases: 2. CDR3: CASSQVAGGSYNEQFF. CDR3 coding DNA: TGTGCCAGCAGCCAAGTTGCGGGGGGCTCCTACAATGAGCAGTTCTTC.

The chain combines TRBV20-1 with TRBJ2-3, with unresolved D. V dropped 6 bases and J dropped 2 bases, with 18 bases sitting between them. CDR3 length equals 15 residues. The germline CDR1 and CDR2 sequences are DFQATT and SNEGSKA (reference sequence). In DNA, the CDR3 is TGCAGTGCAAAAGAGCCCGGCAGGTACACAGATACGCAGTATTTT. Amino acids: CSAKEPGRYTDTQYF.

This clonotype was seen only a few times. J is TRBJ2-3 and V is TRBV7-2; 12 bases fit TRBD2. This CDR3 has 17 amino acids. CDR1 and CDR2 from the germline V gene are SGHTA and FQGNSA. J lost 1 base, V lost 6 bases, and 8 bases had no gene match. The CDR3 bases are TGTGCCAGCAGAAAAAGGACTAGCGGGGTCCGCACAGATACGCAGTATTTT. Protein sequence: CASRKRTSGVRTDTQYF.

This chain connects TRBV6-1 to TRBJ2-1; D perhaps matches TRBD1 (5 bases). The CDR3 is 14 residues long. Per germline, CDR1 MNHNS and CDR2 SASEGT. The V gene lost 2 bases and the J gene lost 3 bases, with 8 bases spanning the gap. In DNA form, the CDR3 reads TGTGCCAGCAGTGAACGCGGACACTACAATGAGCAGTTCTTC. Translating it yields CASSERGHYNEQFF.

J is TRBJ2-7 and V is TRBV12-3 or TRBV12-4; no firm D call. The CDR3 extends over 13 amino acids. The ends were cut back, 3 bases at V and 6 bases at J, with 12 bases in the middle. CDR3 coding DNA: TGTGCCAGCAGTTTGGAGCTTTCGGGCGAGCAGTACTTC. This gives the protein CASSLELSGEQYF.

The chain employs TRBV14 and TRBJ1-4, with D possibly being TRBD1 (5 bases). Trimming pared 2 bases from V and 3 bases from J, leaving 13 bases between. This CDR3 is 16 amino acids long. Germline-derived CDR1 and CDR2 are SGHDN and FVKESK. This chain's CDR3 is CASSQQGFLANEKLFF. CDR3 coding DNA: TGTGCCAGCAGCCAACAGGGATTCTTGGCTAATGAAAAACTGTTTTTT.

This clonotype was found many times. CDR3 sequence: CASNPWTGLHEQYF. The CDR3 DNA follows: TGTGCCAGCAATCCCTGGACAGGGCTCCACGAGCAGTACTTC. The chain combines TRBV6-1 with TRBJ2-7; the match to TRBD1 covers 8 bases. Germline V gives CDR1 MNHNS, CDR2 SASEGT. The CDR3 is made up of 14 amino acids. Trimming at V came to 7 bases and at J to 5 bases, leaving 10 bases not matched to a gene.

The CDR3 reads CASSKAHGGATDTQYF. In nucleotides, the CDR3 is TGTGCCAGCAGCAAAGCCCACGGGGGGGCCACAGATACGCAGTATTTT. The J gene is TRBJ2-3, the V gene TRBV21-1; no check of the table's D call, TRBD2, against the DNA was made. TRBV21-1 is an annotated pseudogene. The CDR3 loop spans 16 amino acids.

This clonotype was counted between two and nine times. This CDR3 is CSASRDRIYNEQFF. The CDR3 DNA reads TGCAGTGCGAGCCGGGACAGGATATACAATGAGCAGTTCTTC. V and J are TRBV20-1 and TRBJ2-1; 8 bases map to TRBD1. Germline V gene sequence: CDR1 DFQATT, CDR2 SNEGSKA (reference sequence). V was clipped by 6 bases and J by 4 bases; unmatched bases: 8. The CDR3 is 14 amino acids.

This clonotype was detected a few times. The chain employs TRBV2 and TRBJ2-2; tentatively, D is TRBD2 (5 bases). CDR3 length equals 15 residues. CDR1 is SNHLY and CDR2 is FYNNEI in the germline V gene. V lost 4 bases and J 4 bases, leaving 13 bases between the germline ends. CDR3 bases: TGTGCCAGCAGTGGGAGGACGGCGACCACCGGGGAGCTGTTTTTT. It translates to CASSGRTATTGELFF.

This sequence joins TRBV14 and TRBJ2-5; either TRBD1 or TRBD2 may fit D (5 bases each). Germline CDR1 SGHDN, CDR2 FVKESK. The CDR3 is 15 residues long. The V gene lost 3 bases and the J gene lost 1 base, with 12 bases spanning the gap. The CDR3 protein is CASSHTGTFQETQYF. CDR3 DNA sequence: TGTGCCAGCAGCCATACCGGGACCTTCCAAGAGACCCAGTACTTC. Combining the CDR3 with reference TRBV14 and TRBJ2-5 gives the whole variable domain EAGVTQFPSHSVIEKGQTVTLRCDPISGHDNLYWYRRVMGKEIKFLLHFVKESKQDESGMPNNRFLAERTGGTYSTLKVQPAELEDSGVYFCASSHTGTFQETQYFGPGTRLLVL.

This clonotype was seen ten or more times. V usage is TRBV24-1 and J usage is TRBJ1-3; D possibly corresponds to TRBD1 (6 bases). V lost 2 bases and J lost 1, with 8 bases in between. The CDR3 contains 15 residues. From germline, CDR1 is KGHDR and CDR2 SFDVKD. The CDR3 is CATSDSGASGNTIYF. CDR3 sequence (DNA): TGTGCCACCAGTGATTCGGGGGCTTCTGGAAACACCATATATTTT.

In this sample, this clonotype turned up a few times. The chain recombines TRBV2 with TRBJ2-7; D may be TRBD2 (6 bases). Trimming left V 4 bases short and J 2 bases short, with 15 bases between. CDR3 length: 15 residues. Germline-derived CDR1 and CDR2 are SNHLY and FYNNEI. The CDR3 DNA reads TGTGCCAGCAGTGTGGAGGTAGCGGAGACCTACGAGCAGTACTTC. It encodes CASSVEVAETYEQYF.

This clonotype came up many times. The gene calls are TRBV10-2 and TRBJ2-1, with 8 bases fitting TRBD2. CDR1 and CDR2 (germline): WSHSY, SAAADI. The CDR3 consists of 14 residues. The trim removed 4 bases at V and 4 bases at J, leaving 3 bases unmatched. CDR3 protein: CASSVSGSYNEQFF. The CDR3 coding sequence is TGCGCCAGCAGTGTGAGCGGGAGTTACAATGAGCAGTTCTTC.

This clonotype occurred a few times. DNA for the CDR3: TGCGCCAGCAGTGAAGGTAGCGGGAAGTACGAGCAGTACTTC. This gives the protein CASSEGSGKYEQYF. This sequence joins TRBV10-2 and TRBJ2-7, with 8 nucleotides matching TRBD2. The junction had 5 bases not matched to a gene; V was cut back by 3 bases and J by 4 bases. In germline, CDR1 is WSHSY, CDR2 SAAADI. The CDR3 spans 14 residues.

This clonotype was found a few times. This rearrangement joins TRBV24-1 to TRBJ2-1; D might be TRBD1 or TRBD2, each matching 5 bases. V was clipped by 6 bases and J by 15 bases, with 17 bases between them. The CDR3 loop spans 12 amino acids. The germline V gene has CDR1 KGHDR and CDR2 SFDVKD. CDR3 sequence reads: CATSRDAQLWFF. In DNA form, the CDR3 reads TGTGCCACCAGTAGGGACGCCCAATTGTGGTTCTTC.

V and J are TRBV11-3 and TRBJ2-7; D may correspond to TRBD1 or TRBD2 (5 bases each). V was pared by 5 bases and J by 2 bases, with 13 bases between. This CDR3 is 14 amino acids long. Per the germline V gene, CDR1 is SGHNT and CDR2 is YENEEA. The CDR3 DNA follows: TGTGCCAGCAGCGTCCGGGACGGACCCTACGAGCAGTACGTC. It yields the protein CASSVRDGPYEQYV.

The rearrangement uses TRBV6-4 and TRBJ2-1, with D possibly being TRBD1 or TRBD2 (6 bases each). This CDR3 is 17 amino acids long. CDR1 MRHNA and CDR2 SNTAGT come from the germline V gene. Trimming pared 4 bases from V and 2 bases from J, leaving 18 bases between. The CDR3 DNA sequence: TGTGCCAGCAGTGTACAGGGAGGCTATAGGCCCTACAATGAGCAGTTCTTC. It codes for CASSVQGGYRPYNEQFF.

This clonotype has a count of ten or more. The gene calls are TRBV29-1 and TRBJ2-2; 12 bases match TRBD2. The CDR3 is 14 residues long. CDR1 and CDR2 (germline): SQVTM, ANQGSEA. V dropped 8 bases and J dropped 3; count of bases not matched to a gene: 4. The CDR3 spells CSTRLAGDTGELFF. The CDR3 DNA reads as TGCAGCACCCGACTAGCGGGAGACACCGGGGAGCTGTTTTTT.

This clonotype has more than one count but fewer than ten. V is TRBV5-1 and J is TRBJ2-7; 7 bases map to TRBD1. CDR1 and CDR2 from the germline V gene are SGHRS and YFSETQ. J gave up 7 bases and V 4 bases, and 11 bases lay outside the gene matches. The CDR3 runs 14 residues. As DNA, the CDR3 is TGCGCCAGCAGCGACGGGACAGTCAACGTGGAGCAGTACTTC. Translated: CASSDGTVNVEQYF. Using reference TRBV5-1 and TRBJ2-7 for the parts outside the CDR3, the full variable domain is KAGVTQTPRYLIKTRGQQVTLSCSPISGHRSVSWYQQTPGQGLQFLFEYFSETQRNKGNFPGRFSGRQFSNSRSEMNVSTLELGDSALYLCASSDGTVNVEQYFGPGTRLTVT.